This TCR beta chain was documented in a study of response to subunit inactivated influenza vaccine. The germline CDR1 and CDR2 sequences are MDHEN and SYDVKM. Trimming shortened V by 3 bases and J by 2 bases, and 11 bases separated the two germline ends. The CDR3 consists of 15 residues. Using its own MiXCR run on the RT-PCR reads, TCRdb lists one record per CDR3 protein. The sample records fewer than 750,000 distinct CDR3 sequences, 12% to 15% being singletons. This material consisted of PBMCs from blood, taken about 12 days after vaccination. This sequence was found in a man in his forties or fifties who received an inactivated influenza vaccine. The chain employs TRBV28 and TRBJ2-1; no definite D call. The CDR3 loop reads CASSFSFATYNEQFF. CDR3 coding DNA: TGTGCCAGCAGTTTTTCCTTCGCTACCTACAATGAGCAGTTCTTC. Full variable domain (remainder filled in from reference TRBV28 and TRBJ2-1): DVKVTQSSRYLVKRTGEKVFLECVQDMDHENMFWYRQDPGLGLRLIYFSYDVKMKEKGDIPEGYSVSREKKERFSLILESASTNQTSMYLCASSFSFATYNEQFFGPGTRLTVL.